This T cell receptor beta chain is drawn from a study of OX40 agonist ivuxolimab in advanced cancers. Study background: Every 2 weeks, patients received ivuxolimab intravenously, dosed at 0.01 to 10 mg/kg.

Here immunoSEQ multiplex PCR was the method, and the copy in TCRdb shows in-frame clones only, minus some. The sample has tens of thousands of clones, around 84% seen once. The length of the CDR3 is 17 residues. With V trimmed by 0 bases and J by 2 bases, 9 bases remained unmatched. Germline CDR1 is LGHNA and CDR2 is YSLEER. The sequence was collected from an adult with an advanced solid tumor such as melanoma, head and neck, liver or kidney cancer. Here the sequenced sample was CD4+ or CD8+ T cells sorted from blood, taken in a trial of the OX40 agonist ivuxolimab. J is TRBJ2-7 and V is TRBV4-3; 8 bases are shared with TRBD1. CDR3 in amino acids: CASSQEYYHRGTYEQYF. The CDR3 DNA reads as TGCGCCAGCAGCCAAGAGTACTACCACAGGGGGACCTACGAGCAGTACTTC.